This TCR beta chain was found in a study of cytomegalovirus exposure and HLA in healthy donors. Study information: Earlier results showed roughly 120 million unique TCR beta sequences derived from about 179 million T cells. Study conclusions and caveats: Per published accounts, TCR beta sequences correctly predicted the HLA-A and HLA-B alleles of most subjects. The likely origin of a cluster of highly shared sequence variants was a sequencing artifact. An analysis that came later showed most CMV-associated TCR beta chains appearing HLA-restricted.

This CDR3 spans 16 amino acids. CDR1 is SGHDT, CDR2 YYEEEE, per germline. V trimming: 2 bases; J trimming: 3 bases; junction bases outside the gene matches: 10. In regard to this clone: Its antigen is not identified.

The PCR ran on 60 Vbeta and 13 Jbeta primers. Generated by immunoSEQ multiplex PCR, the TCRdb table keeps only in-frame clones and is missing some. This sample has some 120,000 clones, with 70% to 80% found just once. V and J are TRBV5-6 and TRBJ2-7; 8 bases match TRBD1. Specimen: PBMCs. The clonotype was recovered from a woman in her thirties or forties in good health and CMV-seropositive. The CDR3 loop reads CASSFLPTGGYYEQYF. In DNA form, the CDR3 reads TGTGCCAGCAGCTTTCTCCCAACAGGGGGGTACTACGAGCAGTACTTC.